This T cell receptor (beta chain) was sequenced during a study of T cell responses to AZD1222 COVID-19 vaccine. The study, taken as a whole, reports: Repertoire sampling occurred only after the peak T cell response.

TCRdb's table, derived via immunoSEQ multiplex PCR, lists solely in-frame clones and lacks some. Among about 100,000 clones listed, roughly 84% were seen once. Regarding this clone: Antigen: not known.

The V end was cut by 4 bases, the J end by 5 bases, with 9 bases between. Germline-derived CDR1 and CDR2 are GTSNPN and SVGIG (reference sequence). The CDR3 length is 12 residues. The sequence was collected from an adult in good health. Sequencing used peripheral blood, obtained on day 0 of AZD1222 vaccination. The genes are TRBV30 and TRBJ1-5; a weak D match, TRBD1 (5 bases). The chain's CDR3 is CAWNGGDQPQHF. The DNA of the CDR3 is TGTGCCTGGAATGGGGGGGATCAGCCCCAGCATTTT.